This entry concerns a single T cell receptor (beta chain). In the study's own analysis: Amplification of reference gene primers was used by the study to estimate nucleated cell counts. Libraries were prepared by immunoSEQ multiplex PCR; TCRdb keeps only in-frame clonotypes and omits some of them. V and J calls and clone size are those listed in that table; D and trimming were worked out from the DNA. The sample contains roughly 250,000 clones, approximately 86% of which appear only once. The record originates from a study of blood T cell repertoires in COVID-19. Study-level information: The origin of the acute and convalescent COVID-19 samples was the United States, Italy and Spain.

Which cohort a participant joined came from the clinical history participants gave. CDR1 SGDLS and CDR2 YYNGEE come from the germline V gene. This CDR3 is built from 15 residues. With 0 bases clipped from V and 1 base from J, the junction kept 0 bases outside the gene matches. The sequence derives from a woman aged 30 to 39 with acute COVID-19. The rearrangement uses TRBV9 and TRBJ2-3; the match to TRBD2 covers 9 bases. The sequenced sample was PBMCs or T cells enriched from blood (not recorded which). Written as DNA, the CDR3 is TGTGCCAGCAGCGTAGTAGCGGGAGGCACAGATACGCAGTATTTT. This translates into CASSVVAGGTDTQYF.